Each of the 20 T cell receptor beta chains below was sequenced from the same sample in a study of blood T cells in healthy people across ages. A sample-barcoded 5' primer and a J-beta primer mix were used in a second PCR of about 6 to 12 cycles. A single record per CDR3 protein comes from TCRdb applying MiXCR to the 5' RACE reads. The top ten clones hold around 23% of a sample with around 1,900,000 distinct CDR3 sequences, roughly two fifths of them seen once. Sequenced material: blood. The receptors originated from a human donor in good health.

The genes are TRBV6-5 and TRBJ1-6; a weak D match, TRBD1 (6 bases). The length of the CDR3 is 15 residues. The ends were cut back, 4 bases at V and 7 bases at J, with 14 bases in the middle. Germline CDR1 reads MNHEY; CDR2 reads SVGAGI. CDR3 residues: CASSSRRGPNSPLHF. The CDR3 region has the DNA TGTGCCAGCAGTTCCCGCCGGGGGCCAAATTCACCCCTCCACTTT.

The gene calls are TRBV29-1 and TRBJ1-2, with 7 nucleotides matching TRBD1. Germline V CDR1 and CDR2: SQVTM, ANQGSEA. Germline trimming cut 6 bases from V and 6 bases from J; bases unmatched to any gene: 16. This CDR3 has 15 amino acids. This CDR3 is CSVAQQPQGDDGYTF. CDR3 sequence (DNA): TGCAGCGTCGCTCAGCAGCCCCAGGGGGACGATGGCTACACCTTC. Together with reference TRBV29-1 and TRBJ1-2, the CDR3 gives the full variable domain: SAVISQKPSRDICQRGTSLTIQCQVDSQVTMMFWYRQQPGQSLTLIATANQGSEATYESGFVIDKFPISRPNLTFSTLTVSNMSPEDSSIYLCSVAQQPQGDDGYTFGSGTRLTVV.

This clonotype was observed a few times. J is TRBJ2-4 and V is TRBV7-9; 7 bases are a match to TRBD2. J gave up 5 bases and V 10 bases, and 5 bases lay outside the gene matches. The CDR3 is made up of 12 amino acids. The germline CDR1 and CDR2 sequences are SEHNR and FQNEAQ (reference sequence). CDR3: CATGGLENIQYF. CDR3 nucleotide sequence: TGTGCCACCGGGGGGTTAGAAAACATTCAGTACTTC.

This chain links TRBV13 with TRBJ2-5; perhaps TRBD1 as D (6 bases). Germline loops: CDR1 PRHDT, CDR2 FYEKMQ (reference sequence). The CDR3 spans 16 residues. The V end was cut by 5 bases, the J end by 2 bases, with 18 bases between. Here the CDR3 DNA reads TGTGCCAGCAGCCCTGACGGACAGACAGGACAAGAGACCCAGTACTTC. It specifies CASSPDGQTGQETQYF.

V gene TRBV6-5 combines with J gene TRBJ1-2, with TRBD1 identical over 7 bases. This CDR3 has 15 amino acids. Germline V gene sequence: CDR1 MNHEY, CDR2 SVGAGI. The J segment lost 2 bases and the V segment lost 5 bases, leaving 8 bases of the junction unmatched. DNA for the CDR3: TGTGCCAGCAGTCGAGACCCCAGGGGGAACTATGGCTACACCTTC. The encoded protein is CASSRDPRGNYGYTF.

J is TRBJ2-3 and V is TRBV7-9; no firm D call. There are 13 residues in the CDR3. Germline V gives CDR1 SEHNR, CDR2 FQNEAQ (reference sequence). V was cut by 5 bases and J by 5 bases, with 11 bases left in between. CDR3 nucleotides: TGTGCCAGCAGCCCACCTCATGGAGATACGCAGTATTTT. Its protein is CASSPPHGDTQYF.

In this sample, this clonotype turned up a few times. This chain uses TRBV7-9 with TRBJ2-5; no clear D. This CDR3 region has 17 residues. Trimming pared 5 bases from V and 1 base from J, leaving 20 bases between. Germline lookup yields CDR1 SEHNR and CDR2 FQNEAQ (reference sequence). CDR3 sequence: CASSPTGTQHFQETQYF. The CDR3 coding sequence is TGTGCCAGCAGCCCCACCGGAACGCAACATTTCCAAGAGACCCAGTACTTC.

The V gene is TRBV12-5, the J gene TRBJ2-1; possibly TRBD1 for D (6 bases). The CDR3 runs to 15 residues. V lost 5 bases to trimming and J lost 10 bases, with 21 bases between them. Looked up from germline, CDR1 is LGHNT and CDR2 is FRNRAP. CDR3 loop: CASGTSDRTSGEQFF. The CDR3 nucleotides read TGTGCTAGTGGTACCTCAGACAGGACGAGTGGGGAGCAGTTCTTC.

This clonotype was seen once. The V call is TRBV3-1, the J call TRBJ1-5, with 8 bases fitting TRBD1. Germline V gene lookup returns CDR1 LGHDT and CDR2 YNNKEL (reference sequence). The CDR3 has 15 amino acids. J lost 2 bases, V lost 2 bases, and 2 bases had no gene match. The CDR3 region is CASSQLGQGNQPQHF. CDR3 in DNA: TGTGCCAGCAGCCAATTGGGACAGGGCAATCAGCCCCAGCATTTT. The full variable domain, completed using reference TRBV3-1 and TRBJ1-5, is DTAVSQTPKYLVTQMGNDKSIKCEQNLGHDTMYWYKQDSKKFLKIMFSYNNKELIINETVPNRFSPKSPDKAHLNLHINSLELGDSAVYFCASSQLGQGNQPQHFGDGTRLSIL.

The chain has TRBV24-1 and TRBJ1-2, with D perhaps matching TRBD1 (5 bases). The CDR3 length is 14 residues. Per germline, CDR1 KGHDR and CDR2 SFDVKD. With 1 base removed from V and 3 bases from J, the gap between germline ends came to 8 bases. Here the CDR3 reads CATSDFDRDYGYTF. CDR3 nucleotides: TGTGCCACCAGTGATTTCGACAGAGACTATGGCTACACCTTC.

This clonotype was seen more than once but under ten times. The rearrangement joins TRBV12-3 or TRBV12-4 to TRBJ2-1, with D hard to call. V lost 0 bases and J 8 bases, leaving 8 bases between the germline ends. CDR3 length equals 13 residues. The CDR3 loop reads CASSLAYLDEQFF. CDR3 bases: TGTGCCAGCAGTTTAGCGTATTTGGATGAGCAGTTCTTC.

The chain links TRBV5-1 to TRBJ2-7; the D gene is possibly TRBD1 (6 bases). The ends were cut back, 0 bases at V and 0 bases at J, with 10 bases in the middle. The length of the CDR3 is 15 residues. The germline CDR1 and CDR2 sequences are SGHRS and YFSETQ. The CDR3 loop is CASSLAGVGSYEQYF. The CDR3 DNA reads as TGCGCCAGCAGCTTGGCAGGGGTTGGCTCCTACGAGCAGTACTTC. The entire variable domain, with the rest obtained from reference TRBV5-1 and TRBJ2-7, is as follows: KAGVTQTPRYLIKTRGQQVTLSCSPISGHRSVSWYQQTPGQGLQFLFEYFSETQRNKGNFPGRFSGRQFSNSRSEMNVSTLELGDSALYLCASSLAGVGSYEQYFGPGTRLTVT.

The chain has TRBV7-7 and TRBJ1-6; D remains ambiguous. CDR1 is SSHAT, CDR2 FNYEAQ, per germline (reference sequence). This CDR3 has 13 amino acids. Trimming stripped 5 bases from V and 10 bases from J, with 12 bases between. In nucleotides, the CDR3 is TGTGCCAGCAGCGCCAGTCCCGAGTCACCCCTCCACTTT. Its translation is CASSASPESPLHF.

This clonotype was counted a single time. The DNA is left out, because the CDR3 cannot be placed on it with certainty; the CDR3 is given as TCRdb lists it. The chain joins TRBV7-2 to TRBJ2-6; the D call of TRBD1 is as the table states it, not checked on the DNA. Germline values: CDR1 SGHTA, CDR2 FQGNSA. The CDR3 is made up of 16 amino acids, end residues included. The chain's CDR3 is CASSFATGTGANVPTF.

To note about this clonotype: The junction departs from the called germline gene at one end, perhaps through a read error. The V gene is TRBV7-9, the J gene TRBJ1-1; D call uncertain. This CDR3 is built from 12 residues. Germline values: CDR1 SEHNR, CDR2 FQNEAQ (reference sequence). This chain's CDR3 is CTSSRQDSEAFF. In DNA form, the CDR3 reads TGTACCAGCAGCCGTCAGGATTCTGAAGCTTTCTTT. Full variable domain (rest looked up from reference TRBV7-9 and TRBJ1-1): DTGVSQNPRHKITKRGQNVTFRCDPISEHNRLYWYRQTLGQGPEFLTYFQNEAQLEKSRLLSDRFSAERPKGSFSTLEIQRTEQGDSAMYLCTSSRQDSEAFFGQGTRLTVV.

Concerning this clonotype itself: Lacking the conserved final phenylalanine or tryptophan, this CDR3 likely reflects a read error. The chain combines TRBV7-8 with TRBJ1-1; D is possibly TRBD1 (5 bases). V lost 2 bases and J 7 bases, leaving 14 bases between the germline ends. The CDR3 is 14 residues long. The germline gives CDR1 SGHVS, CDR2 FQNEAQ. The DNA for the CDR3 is TGTGCCAGCAGCTTAACCCGGGACGGCAATGAAGCTTTCTGT. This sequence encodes CASSLTRDGNEAFC.

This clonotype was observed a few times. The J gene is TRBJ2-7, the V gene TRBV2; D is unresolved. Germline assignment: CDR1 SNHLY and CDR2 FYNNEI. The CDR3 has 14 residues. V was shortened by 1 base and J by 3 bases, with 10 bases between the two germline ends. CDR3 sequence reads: CASSEGWLLYEQYF. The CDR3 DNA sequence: TGTGCCAGCAGTGAAGGTTGGCTTCTCTACGAGCAGTACTTC.

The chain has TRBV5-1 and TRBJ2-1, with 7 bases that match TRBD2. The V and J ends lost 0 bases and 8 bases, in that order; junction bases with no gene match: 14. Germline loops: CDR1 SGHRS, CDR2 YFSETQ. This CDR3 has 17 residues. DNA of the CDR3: TGCGCCAGCAGCTTGGCCGTTTTGGCGGGGGAGTTGGATGAGCAGTTCTTC. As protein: CASSLAVLAGELDEQFF.

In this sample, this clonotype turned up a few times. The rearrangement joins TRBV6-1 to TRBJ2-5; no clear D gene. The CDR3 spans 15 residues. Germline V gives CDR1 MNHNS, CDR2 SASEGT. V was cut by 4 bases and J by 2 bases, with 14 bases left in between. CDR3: CASSVLAIAQETQYF. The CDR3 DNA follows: TGTGCCAGCAGTGTCTTGGCGATTGCTCAAGAGACCCAGTACTTC.

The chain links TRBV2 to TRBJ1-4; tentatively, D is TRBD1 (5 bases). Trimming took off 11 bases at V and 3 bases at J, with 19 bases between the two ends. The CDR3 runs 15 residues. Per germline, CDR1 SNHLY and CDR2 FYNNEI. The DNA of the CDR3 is TGTGCCGGCGTCGAGAGTCCACAGGCTAATGAAAAACTGTTTTTT. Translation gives CAGVESPQANEKLFF.